This TCR beta chain was retrieved from a study of T-cell reconstitution after alpha-beta-depleted transplantation in children. Molecular barcoding with unique molecular identifiers was used for the TCRbeta library. TCRdb re-called the PCR reads through MiXCR, storing one row per CDR3 protein. The table records a few hundred thousand distinct CDR3 sequences, about a tenth of them present only once. This CDR3 has 11 amino acids. Trimming removed 1 base from V and 13 bases from J, with 13 bases in between. The germline V gene encodes CDR1 DFQATT and CDR2 SNEGSKA (reference sequence). Here the sequenced sample was PBMCs from the stem cell graft donor, taken from the stem cell graft. The sequence derives from a human donor who donated a stem cell graft to a child with acute lymphoblastic leukemia. The chain combines TRBV20-1 with TRBJ2-5; tentatively, D is TRBD1 (6 bases). DNA of the CDR3: TGCAGTGCTAGAGCTCCCGGGACACCGTACTTC. It translates to CSARAPGTPYF.